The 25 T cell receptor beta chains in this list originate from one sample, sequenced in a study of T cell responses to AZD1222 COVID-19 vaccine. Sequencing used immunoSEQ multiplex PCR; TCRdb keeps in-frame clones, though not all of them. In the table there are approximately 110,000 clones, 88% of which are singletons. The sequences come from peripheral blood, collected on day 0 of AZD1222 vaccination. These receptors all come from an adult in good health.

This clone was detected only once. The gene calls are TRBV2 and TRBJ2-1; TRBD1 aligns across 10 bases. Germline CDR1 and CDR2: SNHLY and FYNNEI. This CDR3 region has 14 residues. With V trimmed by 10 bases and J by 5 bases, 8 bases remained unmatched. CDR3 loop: CATRRQGADNEQFF. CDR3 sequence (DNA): TGTGCCACGAGGCGACAGGGGGCAGACAATGAGCAGTTCTTC.

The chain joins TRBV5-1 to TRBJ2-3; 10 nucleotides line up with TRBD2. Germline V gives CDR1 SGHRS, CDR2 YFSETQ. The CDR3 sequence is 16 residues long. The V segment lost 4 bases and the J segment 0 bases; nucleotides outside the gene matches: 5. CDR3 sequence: CASSPLTSGSTDTQYF. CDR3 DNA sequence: TGCGCCAGCAGCCCTCTGACTAGCGGGAGCACAGATACGCAGTATTTT.

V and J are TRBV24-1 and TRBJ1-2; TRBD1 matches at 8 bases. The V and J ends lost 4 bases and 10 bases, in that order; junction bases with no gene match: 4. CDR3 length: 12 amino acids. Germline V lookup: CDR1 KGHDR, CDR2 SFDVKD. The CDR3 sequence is CATSDLDRVYTF. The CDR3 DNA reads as TGTGCCACCAGTGACCTGGACAGGGTCTACACCTTC.

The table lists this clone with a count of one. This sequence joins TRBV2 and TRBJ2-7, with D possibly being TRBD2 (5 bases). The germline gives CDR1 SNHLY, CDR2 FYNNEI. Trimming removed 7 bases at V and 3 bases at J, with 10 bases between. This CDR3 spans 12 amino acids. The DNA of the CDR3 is TGTGCCAGCAAGGCGGGCCGCTACGAGCAGTACGTC. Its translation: CASKAGRYEQYV.

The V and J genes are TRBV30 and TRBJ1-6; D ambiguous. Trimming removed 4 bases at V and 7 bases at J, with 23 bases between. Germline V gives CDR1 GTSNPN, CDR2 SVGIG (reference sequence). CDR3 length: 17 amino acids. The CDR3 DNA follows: TGTGCCTGGAAACTCCCCGGACGTGCAGACTTAAATTCACCCCTCCACTTT. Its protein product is CAWKLPGRADLNSPLHF.

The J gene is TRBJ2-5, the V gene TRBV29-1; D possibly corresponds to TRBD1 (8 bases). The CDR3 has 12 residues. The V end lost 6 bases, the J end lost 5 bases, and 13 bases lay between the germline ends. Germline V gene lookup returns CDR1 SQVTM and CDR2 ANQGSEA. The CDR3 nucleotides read TGCAGCGTATCACAGGGGGGGGAGACCCAGTACTTC. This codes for CSVSQGGETQYF.

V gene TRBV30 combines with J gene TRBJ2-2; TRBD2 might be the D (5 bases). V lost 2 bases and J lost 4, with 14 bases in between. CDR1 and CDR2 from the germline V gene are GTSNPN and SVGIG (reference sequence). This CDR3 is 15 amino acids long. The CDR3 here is CAWSLTRGSTGELFF. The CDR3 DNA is TGTGCCTGGAGTCTGACTCGGGGATCCACCGGGGAGCTGTTTTTT.

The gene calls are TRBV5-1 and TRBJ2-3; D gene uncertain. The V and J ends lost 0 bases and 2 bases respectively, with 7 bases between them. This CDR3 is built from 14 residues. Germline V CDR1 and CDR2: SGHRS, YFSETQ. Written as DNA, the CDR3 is TGCGCCAGCAGCTTGGGGGCCTTCACAGATACGCAGTATTTT. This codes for CASSLGAFTDTQYF. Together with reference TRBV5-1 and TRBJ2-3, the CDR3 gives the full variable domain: KAGVTQTPRYLIKTRGQQVTLSCSPISGHRSVSWYQQTPGQGLQFLFEYFSETQRNKGNFPGRFSGRQFSNSRSEMNVSTLELGDSALYLCASSLGAFTDTQYFGPGTRLTVL.

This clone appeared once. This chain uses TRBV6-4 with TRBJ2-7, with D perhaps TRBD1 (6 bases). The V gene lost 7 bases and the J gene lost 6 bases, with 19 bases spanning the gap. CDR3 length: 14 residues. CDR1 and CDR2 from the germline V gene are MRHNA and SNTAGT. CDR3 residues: CASNYRTAPAEQYV. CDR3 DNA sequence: TGTGCCAGCAATTATCGGACAGCTCCCGCCGAGCAGTACGTC.

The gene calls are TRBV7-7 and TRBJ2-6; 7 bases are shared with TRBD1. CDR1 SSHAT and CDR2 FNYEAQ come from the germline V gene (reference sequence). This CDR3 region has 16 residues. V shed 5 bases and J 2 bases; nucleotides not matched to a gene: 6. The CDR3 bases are TGTGCCAGCAGCACCCGGGACAGCACTGGGGCCAACGTCCTGACTTTC. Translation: CASSTRDSTGANVLTF.

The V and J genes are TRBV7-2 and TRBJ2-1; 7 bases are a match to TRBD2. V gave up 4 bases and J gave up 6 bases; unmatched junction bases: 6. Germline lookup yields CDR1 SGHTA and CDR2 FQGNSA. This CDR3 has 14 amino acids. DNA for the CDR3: TGTGCCAGCAGCTCGGCCGGGACTACCAATGAGCAGTTCTTC. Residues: CASSSAGTTNEQFF.

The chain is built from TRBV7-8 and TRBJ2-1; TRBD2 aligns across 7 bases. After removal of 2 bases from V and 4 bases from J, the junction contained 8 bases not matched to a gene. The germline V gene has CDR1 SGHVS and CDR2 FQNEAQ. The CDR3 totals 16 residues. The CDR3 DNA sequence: TGTGCCAGCAGCTTAAGTTGGGGGGGAACTTACAATGAGCAGTTCTTC. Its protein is CASSLSWGGTYNEQFF.

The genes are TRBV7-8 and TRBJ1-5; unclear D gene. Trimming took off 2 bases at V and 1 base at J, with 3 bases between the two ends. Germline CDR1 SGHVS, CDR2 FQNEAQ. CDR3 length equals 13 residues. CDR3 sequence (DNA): TGTGCCAGCAGCTTAATGAGCAATCAGCCCCAGCATTTT. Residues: CASSLMSNQPQHF.

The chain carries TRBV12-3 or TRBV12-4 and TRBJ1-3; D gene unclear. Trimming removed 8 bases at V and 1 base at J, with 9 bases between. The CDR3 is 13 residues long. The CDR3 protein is CASLERSGNTIYF. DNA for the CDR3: TGTGCCAGCCTAGAAAGATCTGGAAACACCATATATTTT.

The CDR3 loop reads CASSSTYEQYF. The CDR3 DNA reads TGTGCCAGCTCAAGCACCTACGAGCAGTACTTC. The V gene is TRBV18, the J gene TRBJ2-7; D not certain. CDR1 is KGHSH and CDR2 is LQKENI in the germline V gene. The CDR3 has 11 residues. V lost 5 bases and J 2 bases, leaving 4 bases between the germline ends.

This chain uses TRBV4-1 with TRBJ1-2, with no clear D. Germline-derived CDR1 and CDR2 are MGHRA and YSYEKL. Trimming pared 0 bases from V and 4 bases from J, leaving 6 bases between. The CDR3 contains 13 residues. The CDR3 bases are TGCGCCAGCAGCCAAGACCTACGCTATGGCTACACCTTC. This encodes CASSQDLRYGYTF.

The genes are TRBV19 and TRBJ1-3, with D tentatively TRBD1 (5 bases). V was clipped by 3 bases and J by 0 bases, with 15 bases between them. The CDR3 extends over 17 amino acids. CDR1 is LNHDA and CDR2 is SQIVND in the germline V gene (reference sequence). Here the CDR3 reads CASSIGGGGFSGNTIYF. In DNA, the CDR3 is TGTGCCAGTAGTATTGGTGGGGGAGGCTTCTCTGGAAACACCATATATTTT.

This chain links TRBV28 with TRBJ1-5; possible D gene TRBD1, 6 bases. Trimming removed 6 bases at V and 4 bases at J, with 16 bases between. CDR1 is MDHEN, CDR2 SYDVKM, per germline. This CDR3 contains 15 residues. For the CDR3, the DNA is TGTGCCAGCAGACCCGCGACAGGCAGTAATCAGCCCCAGCATTTT. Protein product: CASRPATGSNQPQHF.

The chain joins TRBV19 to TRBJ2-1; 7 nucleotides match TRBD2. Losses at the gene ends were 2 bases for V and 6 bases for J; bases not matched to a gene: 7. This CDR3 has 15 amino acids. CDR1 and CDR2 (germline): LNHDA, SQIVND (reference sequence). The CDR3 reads CASSISWSGGNEQFF. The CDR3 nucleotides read TGTGCCAGTAGTATATCCTGGTCGGGGGGCAATGAGCAGTTCTTC.

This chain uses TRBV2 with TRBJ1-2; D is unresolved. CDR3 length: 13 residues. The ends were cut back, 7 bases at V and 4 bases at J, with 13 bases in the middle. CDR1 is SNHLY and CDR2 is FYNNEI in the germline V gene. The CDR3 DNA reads TGTGCCAGCAACGGGCCTCGCCCCTATGGCTACACCTTC. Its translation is CASNGPRPYGYTF.

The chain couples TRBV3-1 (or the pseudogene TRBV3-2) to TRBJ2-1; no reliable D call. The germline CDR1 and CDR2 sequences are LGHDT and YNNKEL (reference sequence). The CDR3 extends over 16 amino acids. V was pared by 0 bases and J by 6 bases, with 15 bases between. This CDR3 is CASSQDPWSPFNEQFF. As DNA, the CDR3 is TGTGCCAGCAGCCAAGATCCCTGGTCCCCGTTCAATGAGCAGTTCTTC.

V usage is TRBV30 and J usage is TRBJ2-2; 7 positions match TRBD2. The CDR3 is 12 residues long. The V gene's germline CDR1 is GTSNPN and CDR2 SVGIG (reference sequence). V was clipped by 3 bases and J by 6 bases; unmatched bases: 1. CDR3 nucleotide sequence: TGTGCCTGGAGGGCGGGGGCCGGGGAGCTGTTTTTT. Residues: CAWRAGAGELFF.

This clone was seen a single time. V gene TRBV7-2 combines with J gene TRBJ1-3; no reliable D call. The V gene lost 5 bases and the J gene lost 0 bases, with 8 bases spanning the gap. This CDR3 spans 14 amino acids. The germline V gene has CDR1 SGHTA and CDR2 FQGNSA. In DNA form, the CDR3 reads TGTGCCAGCAGCAGCCGGAGCTCTGGAAACACCATATATTTT. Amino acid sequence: CASSSRSSGNTIYF.

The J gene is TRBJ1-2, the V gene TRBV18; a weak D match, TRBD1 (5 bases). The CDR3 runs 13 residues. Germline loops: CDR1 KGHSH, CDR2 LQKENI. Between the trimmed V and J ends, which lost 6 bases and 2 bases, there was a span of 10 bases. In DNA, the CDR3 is TGTGCCAGCTCGCCCAGGGAGAACTATGGCTACACCTTC. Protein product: CASSPRENYGYTF.

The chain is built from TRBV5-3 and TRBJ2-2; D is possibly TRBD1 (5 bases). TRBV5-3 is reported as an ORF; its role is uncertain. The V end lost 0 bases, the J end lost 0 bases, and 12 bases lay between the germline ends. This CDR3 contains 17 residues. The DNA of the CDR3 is TGTGCCAGAAGCTTGGGAACAGGCCACCCGAACACCGGGGAGCTGTTTTTT. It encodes CARSLGTGHPNTGELFF.